Listed below are T cell receptor beta chains from one sample, sequenced in a study of monozygotic twins with inflammatory bowel disease. TCRdb reprocessed the 5' RACE reads and stores each CDR3 protein as one record, lacking DNA. Seen in this sample are about 210,000 distinct CDR3 sequences; the ten most common clones hold around 7.7%. Sample: blood. The receptors shown here come from a human donor with ulcerative colitis or Crohn's disease, or a healthy co-twin of an affected twin (not recorded which). Each CDR3 is given with its conserved first and last residue.

V gene,J gene,CDR3 protein
TRBV14,TRBJ1-1,CASSRQITEAFF
TRBV5-5,TRBJ2-1,CASSSKTRRDAEQFF
TRBV12-3/TRBV12-4,TRBJ2-5,CASSMTGPGGTQYF
TRBV7-8,TRBJ1-1,CASSLYTEAFF
TRBV28,TRBJ2-7,CASSSPIDSYEQYF
TRBV12-3/TRBV12-4,TRBJ1-1,CASSLDKNTEAFF
TRBV12-3/TRBV12-4,TRBJ1-1,CASSLDPGPEAFF
TRBV7-9,TRBJ2-1,CASLEPSGPLYNEQFF
TRBV5-8,TRBJ2-3,CASSFRLAGVADTQYF
TRBV7-9,TRBJ1-4,CASSQGAGEKLFF
TRBV14,TRBJ2-1,CASSQHGTSEGSYNEQFF
TRBV12-3/TRBV12-4,TRBJ2-2,CASSLWENTGELFF
TRBV6-6,TRBJ2-7,CASTDTRGEQYF
TRBV12-3/TRBV12-4,TRBJ2-1,CASSRALDEQFF
TRBV25-1,TRBJ1-4,CASSPRSGQPNEKLFF
TRBV10-3,TRBJ2-2,CAISEARETGELFF
TRBV12-3/TRBV12-4,TRBJ1-2,CASRLTGELTGYTF
TRBV7-9,TRBJ1-4,CASSLGTVGEKLFF
TRBV7-6,TRBJ2-3,CASSPQDQEQYF
TRBV7-2,TRBJ2-7,CASSLDDRGYEQYF
TRBV4-2,TRBJ2-1,CASSQDSTRLAGTYNEQFF
TRBV25-1,TRBJ2-5,CASSDFRGQGETQYF
TRBV3-1,TRBJ2-3,CASSQVRGLAGDTQYF
TRBV7-2,TRBJ2-2,CASSLVTGAGELFF
TRBV6-2/TRBV6-3,TRBJ2-1,CASSYSNEQFF
TRBV3-1,TRBJ1-1,CASSLQRGGAFF
TRBV15,TRBJ2-5,CATASGRKETQYF
TRBV7-8,TRBJ2-1,CASSLEAGLSYNEQFF
TRBV11-2,TRBJ2-5,CASSSGAVQYF
TRBV12-3/TRBV12-4,TRBJ1-5,CASSLARTGPIQPQHF
TRBV28,TRBJ2-7,CASSSPWTVSYEQYF
TRBV20-1,TRBJ2-5,CSAFDRRLQETQYF
TRBV19,TRBJ1-2,CASSILAGGNYGYTF
TRBV6-6,TRBJ2-3,CASEGASTDTQYF
TRBV6-5,TRBJ2-7,CASTGQTYEQYF
TRBV19,TRBJ1-5,CASSIAFQPQHF
TRBV11-2,TRBJ2-5,CASSLTYDYAGGRETQYF
TRBV2,TRBJ2-2,CASSEDPGFPGELFF
TRBV7-2,TRBJ2-1,CASSSRDYNEQFF
TRBV18,TRBJ1-2,CASSPQGQGGYTF
TRBV5-4,TRBJ2-1,CASSLRGGGYNEQFF
TRBV20-1,TRBJ2-4,CSALRGRGSENIQYF
TRBV14,TRBJ2-3,CASSPRVQSRGDTQYF
TRBV3-1,TRBJ2-1,CASSQGASQQFF
TRBV5-1,TRBJ2-3,CASSLVGGSDTDTQYF
TRBV7-9,TRBJ1-4,CASSASEKLFF
TRBV2,TRBJ2-1,CAGGGSRGAVYNEQFF
TRBV7-2,TRBJ2-7,CASSSDLYEQYF
TRBV27,TRBJ2-3,CASSYDSGVGQYF
TRBV3-1,TRBJ2-7,CASSQDPDSGLWEQYF
TRBV7-7,TRBJ2-7,CASSPTLSSPYEQYF
TRBV7-9,TRBJ1-4,CASSLLGTSNEKLFF
TRBV5-5,TRBJ1-2,CASSSIGRGYTF
TRBV5-1,TRBJ2-4,CASSLVGGENIQYF
TRBV12-3/TRBV12-4,TRBJ2-7,CASSFGLLPGLASFDEQYF
TRBV25-1,TRBJ1-6,CASSSLGGTSSYNSPLHF
TRBV28,TRBJ2-3,CASSFGGARDTQYF